This T cell receptor (beta chain) is drawn from a study of blood T cells in healthy people across ages (dated by TCRdb to the mid-2010s). Regarding the research as a whole: In model experiments, roughly one uniquely barcoded TCR beta cDNA molecule per two T cells was captured by template switching. Using deep sequencing normalized with unique cDNA molecular identifiers, the study measured how TCR beta repertoire diversity changes with age. The donors were divided into four age groups: young (average around 16 years), middle-aged (approximately 42), aged (under 70) and long-lived (roughly 82). Using the same blood draw, the study looked at two additional independent replicas of 1 million unique cDNA reads for two donors, one aged 18 to 30 and the other aged 80 or older. The research as a whole found: Because donor CMV infection status was unknown, age-related changes in expanded clonotypes were potentially confounded. Because profiling used bulk unsorted PBMCs, naive and antigen-experienced compartments could not be compared conclusively. A strong correlation was found between observed TCR beta diversity and the percentage of naive T cells measured by flow cytometry. As age increased, observed TCR beta diversity per million T cells dropped in a roughly linear way, and a significant reduction was already evident by age roughly 36. Compared with the aged group, the long-lived group had more naive CD4+ T cells, fewer expanded clones and increased TCR diversity, a pattern suggesting age selection. Estimates of total diversity based on one million sequenced T cells were considered lower bounds and underestimates.

Library prep was done by 5' RACE. Instrument on record: Illumina HiSeq 2500. A second PCR of about 6 to 11 cycles was run with a J-beta primer mix and a sample-barcoded 5' primer. Each TCR beta cDNA molecule received a unique molecular identifier from a template-switch 5' adaptor carrying 12 random nucleotides. Each sample yielded at least 3 million CDR3-containing paired-end reads. All of the RNA was converted into first-strand cDNA using the Mint cDNA synthesis kit, with a TRBC-specific oligonucleotide serving as the primer. All cDNA was treated with uracil-DNA glycosylase and then went through a first 18-cycle PCR with the universal primers M1SS and BC2_uni_R. The authors processed their data as follows. Each sample was normalized by randomly selecting 1 million high-quality reads, each carrying a distinct molecular identifier. Reads sharing molecular identifiers were discarded rather than binned into consensus sequences. MiTCR, run with a Q25 quality threshold and the strictest error-elimination algorithm, handled CDR3 identification, clonotype clustering and error correction. Lower-bound total TCR beta diversity was estimated with a nonparametric unseen species model using Euler transformation. TCRdb trimmed public reads at Q25 via fastp, called clones via MiXCR and kept in-frame beta chains. Every distinct CDR3 protein forms one entry, paired with its most common genes and DNA. TCRdb, not the authors, supplied the V and J calls. For this sample the table gives some 940,000 distinct CDR3 sequences, of which approximately 32% were detected only once. The ten largest clones represent about a tenth of the sample.

This clonotype was counted at least ten times. What antigen it recognizes has not been identified. One base away there is no much larger clone; base qualities are not given. Donors were roughly 40 systemically healthy Caucasian individuals from Russia aged roughly 6 to 90 years. Approximately 11 milliliters of peripheral blood were drawn from each donor into EDTA-treated Vacutainer tubes. Ficoll-Paque density-gradient centrifugation was used to isolate PBMCs, with at least 6 million obtained per sample. Trizol reagent was used to extract total RNA from the PBMCs, yielding at least 5.5 micrograms per sample. For every donor, flow cytometry on a PBMC aliquot measured the percentage of naive CD45RAhigh/CD27high T cells. These data were also reused for a study on T cells of mothers and their children. Reported in the second study: Donors were nine systemically healthy Caucasian individuals: three mothers and their six children. cDNA synthesis consumed the entire amount of extracted RNA, loaded at 1.5 ug RNA in each 15 ul reaction. Sample barcodes and 2-4 random nucleotides were added via the M1S primer in the second PCR. Over 9 million TCR beta CDR3 reads came from each mother, compared with around 3 million reads from each child. Thymic selection shapes the output of TCR recombination in a similar way in related and unrelated pairs, and inherited differences have a minor effect. Related mother-child pairs always showed normalized repertoire overlap that was slightly higher than in unrelated mother-child pairs, though the difference was never significant. No persistent microchimeric T cell clones were found, with a detection sensitivity of 75 to 100 clones per million clonotypes. Deep NGS was used in the study to compare the TCR beta repertoires of mothers and children and to look for features that separate related mother-child pairs from unrelated individuals. Mothers averaged about 37 +/- 4 years of age and children averaged about 10 +/- 4 years. After adapters were ligated using NEBNext reagents, the libraries underwent 100+100 nt paired-end sequencing on an Illumina HiSeq 2000. To prevent cross-contamination, the mother and child libraries were prepared a month apart and were sequenced in separate runs. Between roughly 500,000 and 2,300,000 distinct TCR beta clonotypes were identified per donor. Naive TCR beta clonotypes were estimated from low-frequency clonotypes matched to each donor's FACS-determined naive share, without sorting.

The clonotype originates from a woman aged 40-49 years in good health. Source material: blood.

This receptor has the CDR3 CASSSASYEQYF. The DNA is as follows: TGTGCCAGCAGCTCCGCTTCCTACGAGCAGTACTTC. The V and J segments used are TRBV7-9 and TRBJ2-7; the D gene remains uncertain. Trimming removed 4 bases from V and 1 base from J, leaving 5 bases between the germline ends. The CDR3, cysteine through phenylalanine, is 12 amino acids long. Of all the DNA, just the CDR3 is kept, 36 bases in frame from base 1. CDR1 is given as SEHNR and CDR2 as FQNEAQ, both from the germline V gene (reference sequence).